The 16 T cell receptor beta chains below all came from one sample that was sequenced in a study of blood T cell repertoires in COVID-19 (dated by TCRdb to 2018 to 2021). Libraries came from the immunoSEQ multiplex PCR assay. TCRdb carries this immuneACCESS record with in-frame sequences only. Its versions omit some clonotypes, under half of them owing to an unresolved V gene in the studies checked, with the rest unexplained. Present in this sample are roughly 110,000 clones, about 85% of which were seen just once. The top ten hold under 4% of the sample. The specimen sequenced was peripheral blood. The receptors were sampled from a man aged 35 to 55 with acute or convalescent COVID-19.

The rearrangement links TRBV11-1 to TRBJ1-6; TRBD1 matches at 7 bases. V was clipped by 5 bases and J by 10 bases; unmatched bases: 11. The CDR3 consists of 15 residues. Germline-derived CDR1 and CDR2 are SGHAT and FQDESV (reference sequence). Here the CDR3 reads CASSLNDRVSSPLHF. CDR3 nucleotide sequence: TGTGCCAGCAGCCTCAACGACAGGGTTTCATCACCCCTCCACTTT.

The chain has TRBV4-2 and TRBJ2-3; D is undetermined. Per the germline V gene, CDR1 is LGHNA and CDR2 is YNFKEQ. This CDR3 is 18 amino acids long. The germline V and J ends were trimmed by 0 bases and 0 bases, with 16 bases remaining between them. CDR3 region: CASSQDPGYTSSTDTQYF. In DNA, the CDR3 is TGTGCCAGCAGCCAAGATCCCGGGTATACTTCTAGCACAGATACGCAGTATTTT.

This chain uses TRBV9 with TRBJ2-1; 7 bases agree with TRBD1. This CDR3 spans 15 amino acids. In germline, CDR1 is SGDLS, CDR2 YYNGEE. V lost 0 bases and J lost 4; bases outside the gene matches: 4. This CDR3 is CASSVGGQHYNEQFF. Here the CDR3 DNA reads TGTGCCAGCAGCGTAGGGGGACAGCATTACAATGAGCAGTTCTTC. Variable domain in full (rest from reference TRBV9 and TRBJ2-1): DSGVTQTPKHLITATGQRVTLRCSPRSGDLSVYWYQQSLDQGLQFLIQYYNGEERAKGNILERFSAQQFPDLHSELNLSSLELGDSALYFCASSVGGQHYNEQFFGPGTRLTVL.

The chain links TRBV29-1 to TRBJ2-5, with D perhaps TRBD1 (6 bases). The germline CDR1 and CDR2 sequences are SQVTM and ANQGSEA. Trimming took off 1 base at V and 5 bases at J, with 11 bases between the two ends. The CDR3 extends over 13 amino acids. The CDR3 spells CSVEVRQAETQYF. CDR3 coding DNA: TGCAGCGTTGAAGTCCGACAGGCGGAGACCCAGTACTTC.

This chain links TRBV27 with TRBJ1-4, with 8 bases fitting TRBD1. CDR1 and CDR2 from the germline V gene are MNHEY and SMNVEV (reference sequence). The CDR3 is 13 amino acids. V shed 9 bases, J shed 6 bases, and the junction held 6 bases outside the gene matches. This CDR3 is CASPGGADEKLFF. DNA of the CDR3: TGTGCCAGTCCAGGGGGCGCCGATGAAAAACTGTTTTTT.

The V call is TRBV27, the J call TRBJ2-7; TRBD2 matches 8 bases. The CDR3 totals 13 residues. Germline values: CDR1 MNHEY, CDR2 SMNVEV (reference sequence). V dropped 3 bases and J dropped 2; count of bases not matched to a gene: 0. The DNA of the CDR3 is TGTGCCAGCAGTTTGCGGGGGGCCTACGAGCAGTACTTC. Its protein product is CASSLRGAYEQYF.

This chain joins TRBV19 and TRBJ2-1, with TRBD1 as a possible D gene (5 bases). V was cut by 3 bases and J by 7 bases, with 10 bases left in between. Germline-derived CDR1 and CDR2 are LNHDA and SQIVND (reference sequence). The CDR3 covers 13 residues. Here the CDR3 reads CASSIDSQNEQFF. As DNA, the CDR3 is TGTGCCAGTAGTATCGACAGCCAGAATGAGCAGTTCTTC.

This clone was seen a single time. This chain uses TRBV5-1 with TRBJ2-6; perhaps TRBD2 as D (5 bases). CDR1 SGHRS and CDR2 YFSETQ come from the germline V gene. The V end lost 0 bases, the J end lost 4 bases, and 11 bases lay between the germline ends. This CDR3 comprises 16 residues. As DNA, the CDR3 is TGCGCCAGCAGCTTGGACGCGGGCTCCGGGGCCAACGTCCTGACTTTC. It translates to CASSLDAGSGANVLTF.

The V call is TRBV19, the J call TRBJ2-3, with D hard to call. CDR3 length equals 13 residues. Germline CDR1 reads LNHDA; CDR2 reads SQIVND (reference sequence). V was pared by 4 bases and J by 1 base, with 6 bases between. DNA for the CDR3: TGTGCCAGTAGTACCCTCGGCACAGATACGCAGTATTTT. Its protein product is CASSTLGTDTQYF.

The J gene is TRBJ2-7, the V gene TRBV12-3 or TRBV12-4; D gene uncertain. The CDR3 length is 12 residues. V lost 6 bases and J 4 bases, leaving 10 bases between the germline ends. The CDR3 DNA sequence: TGTGCCAGCAGCCTGCGACTGTACGAGCAGTACTTC. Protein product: CASSLRLYEQYF.

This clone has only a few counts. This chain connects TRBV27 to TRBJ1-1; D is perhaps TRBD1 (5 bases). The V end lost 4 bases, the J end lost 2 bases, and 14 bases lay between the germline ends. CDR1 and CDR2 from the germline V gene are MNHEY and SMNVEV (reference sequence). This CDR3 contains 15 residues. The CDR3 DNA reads TGTGCCAGCAGTTCCAAGCTAGGGACTAACACTGAAGCTTTCTTT. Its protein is CASSSKLGTNTEAFF.

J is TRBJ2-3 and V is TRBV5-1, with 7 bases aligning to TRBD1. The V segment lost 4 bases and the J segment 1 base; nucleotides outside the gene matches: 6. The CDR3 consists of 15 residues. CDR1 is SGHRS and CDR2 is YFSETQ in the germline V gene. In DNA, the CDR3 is TGCGCCAGCAGCCCGACAGGACAGGGCACAGATACGCAGTATTTT. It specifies CASSPTGQGTDTQYF.

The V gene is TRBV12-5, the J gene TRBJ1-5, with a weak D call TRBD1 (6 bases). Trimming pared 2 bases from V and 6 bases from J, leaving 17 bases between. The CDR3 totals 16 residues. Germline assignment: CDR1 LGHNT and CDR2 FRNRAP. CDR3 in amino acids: CASGLHPSTGFQPQHF. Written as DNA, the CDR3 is TGTGCTAGTGGTTTGCATCCCTCGACAGGCTTTCAGCCCCAGCATTTT.

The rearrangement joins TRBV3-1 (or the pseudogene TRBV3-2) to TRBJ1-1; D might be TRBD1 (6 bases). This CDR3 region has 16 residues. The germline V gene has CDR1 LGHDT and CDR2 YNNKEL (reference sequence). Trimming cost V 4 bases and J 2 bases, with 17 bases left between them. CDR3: CASSPRGADQNTEAFF. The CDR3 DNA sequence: TGTGCCAGCAGCCCCCGGGGGGCGGATCAAAACACTGAAGCTTTCTTT.

This CDR3 is CASSRVGYNEQFF. For the CDR3, the DNA is TGTGCCAGCAGCCGGGTTGGATACAATGAGCAGTTCTTC. The chain combines TRBV7-2 with TRBJ2-1; D ambiguous. The V and J ends lost 5 bases and 4 bases respectively, with 9 bases between them. This CDR3 has 13 residues. Germline CDR1 reads SGHTA; CDR2 reads FQGNSA.

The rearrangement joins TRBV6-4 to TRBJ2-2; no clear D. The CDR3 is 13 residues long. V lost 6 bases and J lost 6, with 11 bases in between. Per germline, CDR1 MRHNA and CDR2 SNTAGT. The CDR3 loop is CASRSAAAGELFF. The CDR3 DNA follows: TGTGCCAGCAGGTCGGCGGCAGCCGGGGAGCTGTTTTTT.